This entry features one T cell receptor (beta chain) sequence. PCR primers comprised 60 Vbeta and 13 Jbeta primers. Profiling relied on immunoSEQ multiplex PCR, and the TCRdb table lists in-frame clones only, not all of them. The listing contains roughly 76,000 clones. The data were taken from a study of cytomegalovirus exposure and HLA in healthy donors. CDR3 length: 15 residues. CDR1 and CDR2 (germline): SEHNR, FQNEAQ (reference sequence). Trimming took off 2 bases at V and 2 bases at J, with 11 bases between the two ends. The chain recombines TRBV7-9 with TRBJ2-3; tentatively, D is TRBD2 (5 bases). Source material: PBMCs. This TCR came from a female donor in good health and CMV-seropositive. This CDR3 is CASSLSGSTTDTQYF. CDR3 sequence (DNA): TGTGCCAGCAGCTTATCGGGGTCTACCACAGATACGCAGTATTTT.